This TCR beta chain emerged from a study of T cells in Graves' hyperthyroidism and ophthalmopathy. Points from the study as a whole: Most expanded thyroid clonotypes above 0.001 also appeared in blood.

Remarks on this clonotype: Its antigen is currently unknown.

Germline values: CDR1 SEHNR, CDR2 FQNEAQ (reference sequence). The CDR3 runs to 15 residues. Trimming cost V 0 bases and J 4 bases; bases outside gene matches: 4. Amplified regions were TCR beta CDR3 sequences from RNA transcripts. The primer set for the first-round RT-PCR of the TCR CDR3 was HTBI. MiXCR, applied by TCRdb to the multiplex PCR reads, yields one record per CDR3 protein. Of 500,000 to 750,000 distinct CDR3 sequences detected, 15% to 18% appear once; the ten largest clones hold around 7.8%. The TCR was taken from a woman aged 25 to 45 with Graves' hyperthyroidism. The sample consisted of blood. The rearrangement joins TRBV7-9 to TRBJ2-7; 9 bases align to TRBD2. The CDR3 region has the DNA TGTGCCAGCAGCTTAGCCGGGACTAGCCGTTACGAGCAGTACTTC. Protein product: CASSLAGTSRYEQYF.